This T cell receptor (beta chain) was captured by sequencing in a study of identical twins. V was clipped by 0 bases and J by 5 bases, with 4 bases between them. The germline CDR1 and CDR2 sequences are SGDLS and YYNGEE. This CDR3 spans 12 amino acids. The count of this clonotype is one. TCRdb independently ran MiXCR on the 5' RACE reads; one entry per CDR3 protein. The table includes about 520,000 distinct CDR3 sequences, under 25% detected once. These same records also appear under a second study, on T cells expressing NK-cell markers. This second report adds: As a fraction of CD8+ T cells, dominant NKG2C+ clonotypes reached roughly 1.0-7.5% in more than five donors.

The chain links TRBV9 to TRBJ2-3; no firm D call. The clonotype was recovered from a woman under 30 in good health. The sample taken for sequencing was CD4+ T cells sorted from blood. Here the CDR3 reads CASSVARDTQYF. The CDR3, as DNA: TGTGCCAGCAGCGTAGCGAGAGATACGCAGTATTTT.